This TCR beta chain was retrieved from a study of persistence of HIV-infected CD4 T cells. Study context: Multiple blood draws of up to roughly 200 mL, except two donors with single leukapheresis.

This was the immunoSEQ version 4 assay in survey mode. Profiled with immunoSEQ multiplex PCR; TCRdb holds only in-frame clones, not every one. Among under 40,000 clones listed, 70% were seen once. Overlapping HIV-1 Gag 15-mer peptides at approximately 1 ug per peptide per mL were used. Sorting of responding CD4+ T cells relied on upregulated CD40 ligand together with CD69. Points on this clone: Its antigen is still unknown.

Trimming removed 5 bases from V and 6 bases from J, with 21 bases in between. Germline CDR1 SEHNR, CDR2 FQNEAQ (reference sequence). There are 16 residues in the CDR3. The chain links TRBV7-9 to TRBJ2-3; possibly TRBD2 for D (6 bases). This specimen was CD4+ T cells sorted from PBMCs after 18-hour stimulation, taken from a patient who received antiretroviral therapy. The sequence derives from an adult man with HIV who was CMV-seropositive. CDR3 residues: CASSPSLSRGVDTQYF. In DNA, the CDR3 is TGTGCCAGCAGCCCATCTCTATCCCGCGGGGTGGATACGCAGTATTTT.